This is a list of T cell receptor beta chains from one sample in a study of blood T cell repertoires in COVID-19. Here immunoSEQ multiplex PCR was the method, and the copy in TCRdb shows in-frame clones only, minus some. The data contain under 250,000 clones, 75% to 85% of them singletons. Sequencing input: peripheral blood. The receptors come from a man aged 50 to 59 with active or convalescent COVID-19. Each CDR3 is given with its conserved first and last residue. The order of the fields is D gene, clone size, V gene, CDR3 length, J gene, CDR3 DNA, CDR3 protein. The D gene is left open where the match is weak. Clone size appears in some rows only: once, few, many, or a class for an expanded clone.

.	once	TRBV13	12	TRBJ2-2	TGTGCCAGCAAACAGAACACCGGGGAGCTGTTTTTT	CASKQNTGELFF
TRBD2	once	TRBV5-1	16	TRBJ2-4	TGCGCCAGCAGCTCAACGTATCGACTAGCGGGAGACATTCAGTACTTC	CASSSTYRLAGDIQYF
.	once	TRBV5-1	16	TRBJ2-3	TGCGCCAGCAGCTTGACTGGGACTTCTGTCACAGATACGCAGTATTTT	CASSLTGTSVTDTQYF
TRBD2	.	TRBV4-1	16	TRBJ2-3	TGCGCCAGCAGCCAAGGAAGCGGGGGGGCCTCAGATACGCAGTATTTT	CASSQGSGGASDTQYF
.	.	TRBV15	15	TRBJ1-2	TGTGCCACCAGCAGAGCGACACTTGCTAACTATGGCTACACCTTC	CATSRATLANYGYTF
.	few	TRBV9	13	TRBJ2-2	TGTGCCAGCAGCGTAACTAGCTCCGGGGAGCTGTTTTTT	CASSVTSSGELFF
TRBD2	.	TRBV6-6	23	TRBJ2-1	TGTGCCAGCAATCGGGGACGTTCTATCGGGGTTCCAACTCGGGAGGCCGAATACAATGAGCAGTTCTTC	CASNRGRSIGVPTREAEYNEQFF
TRBD1	.	TRBV24-1	14	TRBJ2-5	TGTGCCACCAGCTCGGGACAGGGGGCCGAGACCCAGTACTTC	CATSSGQGAETQYF
.	.	TRBV11-2	17	TRBJ2-7	TGTGCCAGCAGCTTAGGGCTCGGTGCGGGCGTTCCTTACGAGCAGTACTTC	CASSLGLGAGVPYEQYF
TRBD2	.	TRBV20-1	14	TRBJ2-3	TGCAGTGCTAGTCCTAGCGGGGGGACTGATACGCAGTATTTT	CSASPSGGTDTQYF